This T cell receptor beta chain emerged from a study of cytomegalovirus exposure and HLA in healthy donors. Study overall: A subsequent analysis stated that the 120 or so validation repertoires were run on the same platform as the roughly 670 first-cohort repertoires.

The method was immunoSEQ multiplex PCR; TCRdb's version includes in-frame clones alone and lacks a portion of them. Found here are about 270,000 clones, 86% of them singletons; the top ten hold more than 0.8%. Points on this clone: Its specificity is unknown.

Trimming took 6 bases from V and 0 from J; bases not matched to a gene: 8. The CDR3 is 16 residues long. The germline V gene has CDR1 SNHLY and CDR2 FYNNEI. Study-level results: The study found most TCR sequences rare, yet found some public TCRs in many donors. The CMV antigen specificity of three CMV-associated chains was confirmed through in vitro analysis.

Separate from the 666-subject first cohort, the roughly 120-subject validation cohort was the one that the donors belonged to. The clonotype comes from a woman between 18 and 29 years old in good health and CMV-seronegative. V is TRBV2 and J is TRBJ2-1; 7 bases fit TRBD2. Sequenced: PBMCs. In DNA, the CDR3 is TGTGCCAGCAGGGGAGCGGGAACCAGCTCCTACAATGAGCAGTTCTTC. Translating gives CASRGAGTSSYNEQFF.